The rows below give T cell receptor beta chains drawn from one sample of a study of early T cells in non-severe SARS-CoV-2 infection. MiXCR, run by TCRdb on the 5' RACE reads, gives a single entry per CDR3 protein. The sample has 55,000 to 70,000 distinct CDR3 sequences, 10% seen once. The sequenced sample consisted of whole blood. Source of these receptors: an adult who was a healthcare worker with PCR-confirmed SARS-CoV-2 infection or an uninfected control (not recorded which). Each CDR3 is given with its conserved first and last residue. The D gene is left open where the match is weak. Only some rows state a clone size, as once, few, many or a class for expanded clones.

D gene	V gene	J gene	clone size	CDR3 protein	CDR3 DNA
.	TRBV24-1	TRBJ2-7	many	CATSDFRAGSTSEQYF	TGTGCCACCAGTGATTTCAGGGCAGGTTCGACCTCCGAGCAGTACTTC
.	TRBV4-2	TRBJ2-7	many	CASSQEEGAPHEQYF	TGTGCCAGCAGCCAAGAGGAGGGGGCGCCCCACGAGCAGTACTTC
.	TRBV6-1	TRBJ2-1	many	CASSTGATFYNEQFF	TGTGCCAGCAGCACCGGGGCCACCTTTTACAATGAGCAGTTCTTC
TRBD1	TRBV29-1	TRBJ1-2	many	CSVADRGLGYTF	TGCAGCGTTGCGGACAGGGGGCTTGGCTACACCTTC
.	TRBV4-1	TRBJ2-5	many	CASSHRGGLGSETQYF	TGCGCCAGCAGCCACCGAGGGGGGCTTGGTTCCGAGACCCAGTACTTC
.	TRBV7-2	TRBJ2-7	.	CASSQTSYEQYF	TGTGCCAGCAGCCAGACCTCCTACGAGCAGTACTTC
.	TRBV6-2/TRBV6-3	TRBJ2-7	few	CASRLAATYEQYF	TGTGCCAGCAGATTAGCGGCAACCTACGAGCAGTACTTC
TRBD1	TRBV29-1	TRBJ2-1	few	CSAQRDREYNEQFF	TGCAGCGCGCAACGGGACAGGGAATACAATGAGCAGTTCTTC
.	TRBV21-1	TRBJ1-2	many	CASSKGSGGDGYTF	TGTGCCAGCAGCAAAGGGTCAGGGGGAGATGGCTACACCTTC
TRBD1	TRBV12-3/TRBV12-4	TRBJ2-6	many	CASSTDRGLHSGANVLTF	TGTGCCAGCAGTACAGACAGGGGGCTACACTCTGGGGCCAACGTCCTGACTTTC
.	TRBV3-1	TRBJ2-2	few	CASSQDIGWDTGELFF	TGTGCCAGCAGCCAAGACATAGGGTGGGACACCGGGGAGCTGTTTTTT
.	TRBV20-1	TRBJ2-7	many	CSAVGLSSYEQYF	TGCAGTGCTGTGGGCCTGAGCTCCTACGAGCAGTACTTC
.	TRBV29-1	TRBJ1-5	many	CSVADSGYSNQPQHF	TGCAGCGTCGCGGACAGCGGCTATAGCAATCAGCCCCAGCATTTT
.	TRBV5-1	TRBJ2-5	many	CASSPNYQETQYF	TGCGCCAGCAGCCCAAACTATCAAGAGACCCAGTACTTC
TRBD2	TRBV6-5	TRBJ2-7	many	CASGLAGGSKQYF	TGTGCCAGTGGTCTAGCGGGAGGGAGTAAGCAGTACTTC
.	TRBV7-2	TRBJ2-3	many	CASSFLADTQYF	TGTGCCAGCAGCTTCCTAGCGGATACGCAGTATTTT
.	TRBV3-1	TRBJ2-1	many	CASSQAPLGARYNEQFF	TGTGCCAGCAGCCAAGCTCCTTTAGGAGCACGTTACAATGAGCAGTTCTTC
TRBD1	TRBV20-1	TRBJ1-3	few	CSAKTGGITGNTIYF	TGCAGTGCTAAAACAGGGGGAATAACTGGAAACACCATATATTTT
TRBD1	TRBV29-1	TRBJ1-2	few	CSVEEAGGGYTF	TGCAGCGTTGAAGAAGCAGGGGGCGGCTACACCTTC
.	TRBV7-2	TRBJ2-5	few	CASSLPGTQETQYF	TGTGCCAGCAGCCTCCCCGGGACCCAAGAGACCCAGTACTTC
.	TRBV7-6	TRBJ2-1	many	CASSFNPGNNEQFF	TGTGCCAGCAGCTTTAACCCGGGGAACAATGAGCAGTTCTTC
.	TRBV5-6	TRBJ2-7	many	CASSTLLGRTLEQYF	TGTGCCAGCAGCACGTTATTGGGACGTACCCTCGAGCAGTACTTC
.	TRBV12-3/TRBV12-4	TRBJ2-3	.	CASSFFDTQYF	TGTGCCAGCAGTTTTTTTGATACGCAGTATTTT
TRBD1	TRBV2	TRBJ2-3	many	CASSWGQSDTQYF	TGTGCCAGCAGTTGGGGACAGTCAGATACGCAGTATTTT
.	TRBV3-1	TRBJ1-5	many	CASSQGGGLQPQHF	TGTGCCAGCAGCCAAGGTGGAGGGTTGCAACCCCAGCATTTT